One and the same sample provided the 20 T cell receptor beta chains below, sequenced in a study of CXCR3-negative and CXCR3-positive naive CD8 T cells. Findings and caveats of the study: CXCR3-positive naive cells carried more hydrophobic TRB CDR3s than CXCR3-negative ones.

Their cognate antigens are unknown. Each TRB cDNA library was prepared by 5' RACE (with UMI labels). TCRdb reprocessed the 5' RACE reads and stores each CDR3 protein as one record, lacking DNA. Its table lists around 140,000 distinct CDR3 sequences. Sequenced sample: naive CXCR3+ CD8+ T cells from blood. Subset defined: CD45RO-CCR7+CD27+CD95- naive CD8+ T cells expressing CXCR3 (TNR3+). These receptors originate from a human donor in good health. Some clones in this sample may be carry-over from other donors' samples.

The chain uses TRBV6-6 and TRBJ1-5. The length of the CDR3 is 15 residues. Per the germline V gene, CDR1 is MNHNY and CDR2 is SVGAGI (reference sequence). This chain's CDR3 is CASSQDVLLNQPQHF.

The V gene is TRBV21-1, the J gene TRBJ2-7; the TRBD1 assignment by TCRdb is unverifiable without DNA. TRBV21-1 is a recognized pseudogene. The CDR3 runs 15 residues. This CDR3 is CASRKVRTLVYEQYF.

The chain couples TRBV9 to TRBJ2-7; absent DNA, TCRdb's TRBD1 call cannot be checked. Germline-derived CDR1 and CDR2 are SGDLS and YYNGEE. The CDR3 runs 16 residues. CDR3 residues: CASSVSAGTATREQYF.

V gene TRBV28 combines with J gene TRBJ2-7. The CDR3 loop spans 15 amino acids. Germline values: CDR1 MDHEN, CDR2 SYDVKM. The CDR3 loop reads CASSLSGSGSYEQYF.

CDR3 in amino acids: CASSQGQGTTEAFF. The genes are TRBV4-3 and TRBJ1-1; TCRdb picks TRBD1, but there is no DNA to check that call. Germline CDR1 reads LGHNA; CDR2 reads YSLEER. The CDR3 is made up of 14 amino acids.

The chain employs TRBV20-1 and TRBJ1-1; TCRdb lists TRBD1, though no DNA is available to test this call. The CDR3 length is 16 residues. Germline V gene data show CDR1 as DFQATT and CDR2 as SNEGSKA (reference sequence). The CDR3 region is CSARQLGGTLNTEAFF.

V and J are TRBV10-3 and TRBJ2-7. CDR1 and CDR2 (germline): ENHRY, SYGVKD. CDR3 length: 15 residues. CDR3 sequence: CAISESDTPSYEQYF.

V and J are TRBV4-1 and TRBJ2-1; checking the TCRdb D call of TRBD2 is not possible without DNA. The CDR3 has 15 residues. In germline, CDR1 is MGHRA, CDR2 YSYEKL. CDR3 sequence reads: CASSQVALADNEQFF.

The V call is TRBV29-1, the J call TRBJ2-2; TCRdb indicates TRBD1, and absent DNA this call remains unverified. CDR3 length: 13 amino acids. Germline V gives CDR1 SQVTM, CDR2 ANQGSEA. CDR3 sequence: CSVEPRDTGELFF.

CDR3 region: CASSQGNEQYF. The chain has TRBV4-1 and TRBJ2-7. Per the germline V gene, CDR1 is MGHRA and CDR2 is YSYEKL. This CDR3 has 11 amino acids.

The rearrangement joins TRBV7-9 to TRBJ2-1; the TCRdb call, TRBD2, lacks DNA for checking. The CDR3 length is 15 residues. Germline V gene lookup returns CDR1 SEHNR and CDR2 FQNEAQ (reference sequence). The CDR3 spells CASSSEGTSGNEQFF.

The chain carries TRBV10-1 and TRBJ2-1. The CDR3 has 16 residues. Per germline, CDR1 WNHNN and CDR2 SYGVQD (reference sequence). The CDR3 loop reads CASSETRVRVDNEQFF.

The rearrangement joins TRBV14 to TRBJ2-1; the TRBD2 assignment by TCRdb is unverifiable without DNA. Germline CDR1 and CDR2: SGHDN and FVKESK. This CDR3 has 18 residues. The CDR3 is CASSRHTSGHPPYNEQFF.

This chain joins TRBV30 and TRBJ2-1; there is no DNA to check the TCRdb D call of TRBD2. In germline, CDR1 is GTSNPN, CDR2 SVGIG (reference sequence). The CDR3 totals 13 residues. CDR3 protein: CAWTGGPYNEQFF.

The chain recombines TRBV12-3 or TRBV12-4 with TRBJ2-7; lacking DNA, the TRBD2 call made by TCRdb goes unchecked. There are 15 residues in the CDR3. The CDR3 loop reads CASSSLAGGSYEQYF.

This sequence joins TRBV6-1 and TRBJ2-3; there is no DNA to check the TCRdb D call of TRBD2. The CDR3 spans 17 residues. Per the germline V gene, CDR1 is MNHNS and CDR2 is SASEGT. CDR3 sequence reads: CASSETSGPSSTDTQYF.

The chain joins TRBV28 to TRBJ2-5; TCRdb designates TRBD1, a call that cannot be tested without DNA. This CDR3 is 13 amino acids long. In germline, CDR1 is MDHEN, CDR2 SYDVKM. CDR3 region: CASSRRGEETQYF.

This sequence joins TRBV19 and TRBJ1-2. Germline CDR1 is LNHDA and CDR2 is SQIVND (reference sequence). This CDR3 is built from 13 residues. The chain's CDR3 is CASSIGQLGGYTF.

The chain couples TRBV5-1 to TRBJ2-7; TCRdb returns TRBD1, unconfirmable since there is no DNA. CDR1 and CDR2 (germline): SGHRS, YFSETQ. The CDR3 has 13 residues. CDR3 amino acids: CASREPGSYEQYF.

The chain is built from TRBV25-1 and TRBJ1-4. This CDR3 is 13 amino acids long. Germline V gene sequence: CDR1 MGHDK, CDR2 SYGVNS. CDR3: CASSDYRNEKLFF.